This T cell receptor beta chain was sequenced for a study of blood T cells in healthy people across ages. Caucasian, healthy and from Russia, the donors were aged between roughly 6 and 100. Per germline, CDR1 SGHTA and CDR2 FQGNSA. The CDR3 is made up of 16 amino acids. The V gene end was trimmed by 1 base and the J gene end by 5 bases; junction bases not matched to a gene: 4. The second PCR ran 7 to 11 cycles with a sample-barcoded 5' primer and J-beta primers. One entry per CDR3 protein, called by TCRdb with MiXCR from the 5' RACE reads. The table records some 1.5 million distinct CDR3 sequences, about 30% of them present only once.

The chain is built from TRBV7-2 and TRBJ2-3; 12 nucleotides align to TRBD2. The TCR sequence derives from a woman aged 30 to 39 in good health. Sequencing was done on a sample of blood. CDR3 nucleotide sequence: TGTGCCAGCAGCTTAGGAGGACTAGCGGGAAAAGATACGCAGTATTTT. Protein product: CASSLGGLAGKDTQYF.